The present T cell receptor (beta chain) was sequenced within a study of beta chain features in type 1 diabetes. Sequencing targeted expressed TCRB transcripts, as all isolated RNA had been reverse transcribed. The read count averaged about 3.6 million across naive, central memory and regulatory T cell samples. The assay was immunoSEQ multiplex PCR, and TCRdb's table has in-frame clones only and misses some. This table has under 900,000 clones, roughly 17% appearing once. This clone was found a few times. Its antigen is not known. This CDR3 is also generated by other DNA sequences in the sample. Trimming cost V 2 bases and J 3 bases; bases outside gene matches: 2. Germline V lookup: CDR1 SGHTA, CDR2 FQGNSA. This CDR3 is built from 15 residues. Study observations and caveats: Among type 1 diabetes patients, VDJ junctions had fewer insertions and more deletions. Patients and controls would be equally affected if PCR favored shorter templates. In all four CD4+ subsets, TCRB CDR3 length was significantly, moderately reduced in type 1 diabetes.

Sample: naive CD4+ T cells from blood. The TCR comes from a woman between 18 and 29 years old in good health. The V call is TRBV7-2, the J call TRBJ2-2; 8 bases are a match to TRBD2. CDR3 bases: TGTGCCAGCAGCTTATTCGGGAGGGACACCGGGGAGCTGTTTTTT. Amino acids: CASSLFGRDTGELFF.